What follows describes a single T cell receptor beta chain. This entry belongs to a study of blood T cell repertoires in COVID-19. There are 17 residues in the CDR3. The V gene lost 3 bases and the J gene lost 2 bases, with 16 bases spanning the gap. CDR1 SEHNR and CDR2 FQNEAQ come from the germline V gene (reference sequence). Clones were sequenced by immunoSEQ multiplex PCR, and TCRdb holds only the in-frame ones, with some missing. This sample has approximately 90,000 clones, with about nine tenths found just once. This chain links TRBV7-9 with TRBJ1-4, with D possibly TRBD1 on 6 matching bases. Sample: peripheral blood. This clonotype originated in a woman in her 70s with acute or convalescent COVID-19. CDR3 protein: CASSFVTGSLTNEKLFF. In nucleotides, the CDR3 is TGTGCCAGCAGCTTTGTTACAGGGAGTCTGACTAATGAAAAACTGTTTTTT.